This record looks at one T cell receptor (beta chain) sequence and its context. Profiled with immunoSEQ multiplex PCR; TCRdb holds only in-frame clones, not every one. This sample has about 130,000 clones, with 85% found just once. The data belong to a study of blood T cell repertoires in COVID-19. Study-wide background: T cells, B-cell-depleted T cells, or PBMCs supplied cDNA or gDNA.

The source material was peripheral blood. The sequence came from a woman older than 75 with acute or convalescent COVID-19.

The CDR3 spells CASTQRGQGNNEQFF. CDR3 in DNA: TGTGCCAGCACCCAGAGAGGACAGGGAAACAATGAGCAGTTCTTC. The chain carries TRBV6-5 and TRBJ2-1; 8 bases are a match to TRBD1. Germline V lookup: CDR1 MNHEY, CDR2 SVGAGI. Trimming cost V 7 bases and J 5 bases; bases outside gene matches: 10. The CDR3 loop spans 15 amino acids.